The 20 T cell receptor beta chains below all came from one sample that was sequenced in a study of T-cell reconstitution after alpha-beta-depleted transplantation in children. Construction of the TCRbeta library involved unique molecular identifiers. TCRdb itself ran the PCR reads through MiXCR, one entry per CDR3 protein. The profile covers 700,000 to 950,000 distinct CDR3 sequences, with roughly 15% appearing a single time and roughly 5% taken by the ten largest. Material: PBMCs, mostly from graft donor cells, obtained 360 days after TCRalphabeta/CD19-depleted stem cell transplant. The receptors were sampled from a male patient aged 10 to 17 who had a stem cell transplant for acute lymphoblastic leukemia, so the T cells may come from the graft donor.

This clonotype was seen only a few times. The J gene is TRBJ2-1, the V gene TRBV18; no firm D call. The V gene's germline CDR1 is KGHSH and CDR2 LQKENI. Between the trimmed V and J ends, which lost 1 base and 7 bases, there was a span of 11 bases. There are 14 residues in the CDR3. For the CDR3, the DNA is TGTGCCAGCTCACCACAGGCTAGTATGAATGAGCAGTTCTTC. It is translated as CASSPQASMNEQFF.

This clonotype showed up just a few times. In DNA form, the CDR3 reads TGTGCCAGCAGCGTAAAAATCGAGACAGGGAACTCCTACGAGCAGTACTTC. Translated, it gives CASSVKIETGNSYEQYF. The chain has TRBV9 and TRBJ2-7; 7 nucleotides agree with TRBD1. The CDR3 is 17 residues long. Germline CDR1 SGDLS, CDR2 YYNGEE. Trimming removed 1 base from V and 0 bases from J; junction bases left unmatched: 10.

V gene TRBV7-8 combines with J gene TRBJ1-5; perhaps TRBD1 as D (6 bases). CDR3 size: 16 residues. CDR1 and CDR2 (germline): SGHVS, FQNEAQ. Between the trimmed V and J ends, which lost 2 bases and 0 bases, there was a span of 11 bases. As DNA, the CDR3 is TGTGCCAGCAGCTTAAAGGGGGTGTTTAGCAATCAGCCCCAGCATTTT. Its translation: CASSLKGVFSNQPQHF.

This chain uses TRBV7-8 with TRBJ2-3, with D unresolved. In germline, CDR1 is SGHVS, CDR2 FQNEAQ. V lost 5 bases to trimming and J lost 2 bases, with 14 bases between them. This CDR3 comprises 15 residues. In nucleotides, the CDR3 is TGTGCCAGCAGCCAGACTCGGATACACACAGATACGCAGTATTTT. This encodes CASSQTRIHTDTQYF.

This clonotype has more than one count but fewer than ten. The chain recombines TRBV4-2 with TRBJ2-1; no clear D gene. The CDR3 runs 15 residues. Germline V lookup: CDR1 LGHNA, CDR2 YNFKEQ. V shed 1 base and J shed 0 bases, with 7 bases lying between them. The CDR3 sequence is CASSQAVSSYNEQFF. DNA for the CDR3: TGTGCCAGCAGCCAAGCTGTGAGCTCCTACAATGAGCAGTTCTTC.

V gene TRBV29-1 combines with J gene TRBJ2-1; D remains unclear. This CDR3 is 15 amino acids long. The ends were cut back, 0 bases at V and 6 bases at J, with 15 bases in the middle. Germline V gives CDR1 SQVTM, CDR2 ANQGSEA. The CDR3 region has the DNA TGCAGCGTTGAAGATCTGTGGGGAATATCCAATGAGCAGTTCTTC. Protein: CSVEDLWGISNEQFF.

The chain combines TRBV3-1 with TRBJ1-1; no definite D call. Trimming removed 4 bases from V and 3 bases from J, with 12 bases in between. The CDR3 runs 14 residues. CDR1 and CDR2 (germline): LGHDT, YNNKEL (reference sequence). The CDR3 loop reads CASSRAQHHTEAFF. In DNA, the CDR3 is TGTGCCAGCAGCCGGGCCCAACACCACACTGAAGCTTTCTTT.

This rearrangement joins TRBV7-8 to TRBJ2-7; 9 nucleotides agree with TRBD2. The CDR3 covers 14 residues. Trimming removed 3 bases from V and 7 bases from J; junction bases left unmatched: 7. Germline values: CDR1 SGHVS, CDR2 FQNEAQ. The CDR3, as DNA: TGTGCCAGCAGCTTTAGCGGGAGCCTGGGGGAGCAGTACTTC. Its protein product is CASSFSGSLGEQYF.

This clonotype appeared many times. The chain carries TRBV27 and TRBJ2-7; D gene ambiguous. The CDR3 sequence is 14 residues long. V lost 0 bases and J lost 0, with 6 bases in between. Looked up from germline, CDR1 is MNHEY and CDR2 is SMNVEV (reference sequence). The CDR3 bases are TGTGCCAGCAGTTTATCTACCACCTCCTACGAGCAGTACTTC. The encoded protein is CASSLSTTSYEQYF.

The chain employs TRBV4-1 and TRBJ1-2; possible D gene TRBD1, 5 bases. CDR3 size: 15 residues. Looked up from germline, CDR1 is MGHRA and CDR2 is YSYEKL. Between the trimmed V and J ends, which lost 2 bases and 5 bases, there was a span of 15 bases. In DNA form, the CDR3 reads TGCGCCAGCAGCCAATACTTAGGTGGGGCGTATGGCTACACCTTC. This codes for CASSQYLGGAYGYTF.

In its sample, this clonotype was seen a few times. The genes are TRBV7-3 and TRBJ2-7; D tentatively reads TRBD1 or TRBD2 (5 bases each). V lost 6 bases and J 0 bases, leaving 9 bases between the germline ends. The CDR3 sequence is 13 residues long. CDR1 SGHTA and CDR2 FQGTGA come from the germline V gene. CDR3 in amino acids: CASREDNSYEQYF. The CDR3 nucleotides read TGTGCCAGCAGGGAGGACAACTCCTACGAGCAGTACTTC.

This clonotype was detected many times. The chain has TRBV3-1 and TRBJ2-1; TRBD2 matches 12 bases. This CDR3 has 17 residues. Trimming removed 3 bases from V and 9 bases from J; junction bases left unmatched: 12. The germline V gene encodes CDR1 LGHDT and CDR2 YNNKEL (reference sequence). CDR3 coding DNA: TGTGCCAGCAGCCACCCGACTAGCGGGAGAAAGGGCAGTGAGCAGTTCTTC. Translated: CASSHPTSGRKGSEQFF.

The chain carries TRBV5-1 and TRBJ2-1; D may be TRBD2 (5 bases). V lost 3 bases to trimming and J lost 8 bases, with 24 bases between them. Per the germline V gene, CDR1 is SGHRS and CDR2 is YFSETQ. CDR3 length: 17 residues. The CDR3 here is CASSSGPTREVSDEQFF. The CDR3 bases are TGCGCCAGCAGCTCCGGACCCACTAGAGAGGTGTCCGATGAGCAGTTCTTC.

The chain carries TRBV11-2 and TRBJ2-4; D assignment may be TRBD1 or TRBD2 (5 bases each). The CDR3 is 16 amino acids. V was shortened by 5 bases and J by 8 bases, with 22 bases between the two germline ends. The V gene's germline CDR1 is SGHAT and CDR2 FQNNGV. CDR3 sequence: CASSPSGAMGPDIQYF. The CDR3 region has the DNA TGTGCCAGCAGCCCCTCCGGGGCTATGGGTCCGGACATTCAGTACTTC.

This clonotype was recorded a few times. The genes are TRBV5-1 and TRBJ2-7, with D possibly being TRBD2 (6 bases). The CDR3 loop spans 16 amino acids. Germline V gene data show CDR1 as SGHRS and CDR2 as YFSETQ. V was trimmed by 1 base and J by 2 bases, leaving 16 bases between them. CDR3 residues: CASSLSGQRNTYEQYF. The CDR3 nucleotides read TGCGCCAGCAGCTTGAGCGGGCAGAGGAACACCTACGAGCAGTACTTC.

The chain carries TRBV3-1 and TRBJ2-3; 10 bases map to TRBD2. The CDR3 spans 16 residues. Per germline, CDR1 LGHDT and CDR2 YNNKEL (reference sequence). V dropped 0 bases and J dropped 8; count of bases not matched to a gene: 8. This chain's CDR3 is CASSQESSGRIGTQYF. CDR3 sequence (DNA): TGTGCCAGCAGCCAAGAGAGTAGCGGGAGGATTGGTACGCAGTATTTT.

The chain employs TRBV7-9 and TRBJ2-1; 10 positions match TRBD2. This CDR3 is 14 amino acids long. In germline, CDR1 is SEHNR, CDR2 FQNEAQ (reference sequence). The J segment lost 7 bases and the V segment lost 5 bases, leaving 5 bases of the junction unmatched. This CDR3 is CASSLSGRSNEQFF. Written as DNA, the CDR3 is TGTGCCAGCAGCCTTAGCGGGAGGTCGAATGAGCAGTTCTTC. Based on the CDR3 plus reference TRBV7-9 and TRBJ2-1, the full variable domain is DTGVSQNPRHKITKRGQNVTFRCDPISEHNRLYWYRQTLGQGPEFLTYFQNEAQLEKSRLLSDRFSAERPKGSFSTLEIQRTEQGDSAMYLCASSLSGRSNEQFFGPGTRLTVL.

The V and J genes are TRBV3-1 and TRBJ2-6; TRBD2 aligns across 10 bases. The germline V gene has CDR1 LGHDT and CDR2 YNNKEL (reference sequence). The CDR3 runs 18 residues. V shed 1 base and J 3 bases; nucleotides not matched to a gene: 6. CDR3: CASSQGLAGVFGANVLTF. The CDR3 nucleotides are TGTGCCAGCAGCCAAGGGCTAGCGGGAGTGTTTGGGGCCAACGTCCTGACTTTC. Complete variable domain (other parts from reference TRBV3-1 and TRBJ2-6): DTAVSQTPKYLVTQMGNDKSIKCEQNLGHDTMYWYKQDSKKFLKIMFSYNNKELIINETVPNRFSPKSPDKAHLNLHINSLELGDSAVYFCASSQGLAGVFGANVLTFGAGSRLTVL.

This clonotype was observed a few times. CDR3 DNA: TGCGCCAGCAGCCGTCTGGACAGGGGATTTTTCGATGAGCAGTTCTTC. Amino acid sequence: CASSRLDRGFFDEQFF. V usage is TRBV5-1 and J usage is TRBJ2-1, with 9 bases fitting TRBD1. Germline V lookup: CDR1 SGHRS, CDR2 YFSETQ. This CDR3 spans 16 amino acids. J was trimmed by 8 bases and V by 4 bases; bases with no gene match: 13.

The chain couples TRBV4-1 to TRBJ2-5; D not certain. V lost 0 bases, J lost 5 bases, and 13 bases lay in between. This CDR3 is 15 amino acids long. Germline lookup yields CDR1 MGHRA and CDR2 YSYEKL. The chain's CDR3 is CASSQELAGWETQYF. The CDR3 DNA reads as TGCGCCAGCAGCCAAGAATTGGCTGGGTGGGAGACCCAGTACTTC.